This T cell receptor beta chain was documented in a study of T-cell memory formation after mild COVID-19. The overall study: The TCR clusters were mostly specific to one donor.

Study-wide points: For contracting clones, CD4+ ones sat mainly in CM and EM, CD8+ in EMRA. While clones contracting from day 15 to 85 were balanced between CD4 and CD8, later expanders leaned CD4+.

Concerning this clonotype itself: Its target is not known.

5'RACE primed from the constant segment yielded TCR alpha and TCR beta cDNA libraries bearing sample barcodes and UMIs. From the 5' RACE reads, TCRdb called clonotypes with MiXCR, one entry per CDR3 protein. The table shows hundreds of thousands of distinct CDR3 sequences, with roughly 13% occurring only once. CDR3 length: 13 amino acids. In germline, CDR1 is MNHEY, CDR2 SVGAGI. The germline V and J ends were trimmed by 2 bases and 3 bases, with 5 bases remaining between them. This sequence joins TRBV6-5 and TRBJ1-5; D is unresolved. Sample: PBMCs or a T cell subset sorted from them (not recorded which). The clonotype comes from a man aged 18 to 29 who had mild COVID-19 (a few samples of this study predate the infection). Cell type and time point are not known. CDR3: CASSYTHNQPQHF. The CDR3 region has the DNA TGTGCCAGCAGTTACACTCACAATCAGCCCCAGCATTTT.